This record concerns one T cell receptor (beta chain) sequence. Its matching antigen is unknown. Exclusion applied to patients with autoimmune disease history or systemic immunosuppression. Samples were taken at baseline and on day 1 of cycles 4 and 7. Method: immunoSEQ multiplex PCR; TCRdb's copy keeps in-frame clones and lacks some. The table records tens of thousands of clones, around four fifths of them present only once. The germline V and J ends were trimmed by 5 bases and 1 base, with 6 bases remaining between them. CDR3 length: 13 residues. The germline CDR1 and CDR2 sequences are SGHTA and FQGNSA. This record belongs to a study of OX40 agonist ivuxolimab in advanced cancers. Whole-study results and caveats: Blood T cells, both CD4+ and CD8+, expanded clonally by week 6 at 0.1 to 3.0 mg/kg. Compared with CD4+, CD8+ T cells on average had more expanded clones.

The sequence was collected from an adult with an advanced solid tumor such as melanoma, head and neck, liver or kidney cancer. The starting material was CD4+ or CD8+ T cells sorted from blood, obtained in a trial of the OX40 agonist ivuxolimab. The V and J genes are TRBV7-2 and TRBJ1-5; no reliable D call. CDR3 in amino acids: CASSRDSNQPQHF. CDR3 sequence (DNA): TGTGCCAGCAGCCGCGACAGCAATCAGCCCCAGCATTTT.